This TCR beta chain was captured by sequencing in a study of PD-1 and CTLA-4 blockade in melanoma. Sequenced by immunoSEQ multiplex PCR; TCRdb stores in-frame clones only, minus some. Of fewer than 20,000 clones listed, over 60% are singletons. This clone has just one count. This CDR3 contains 14 residues. CDR1 is LNHDA, CDR2 SQIVND, per germline (reference sequence). The ends were cut back, 7 bases at V and 4 bases at J, with 17 bases in the middle. The clonotype was recovered from a human donor with melanoma. The sample was CD8+ T cells from peripheral blood, taken before anti-PD-1 treatment. The genes are TRBV19 and TRBJ2-7; TRBD2 is a possible D gene (5 bases). The CDR3 DNA is TGTGCCAGTACTCCCGGACTGAGAGGGTACGAGCAGTACTTC. Encoded protein: CASTPGLRGYEQYF.